This T cell receptor (beta chain) was profiled in a study of T cell responses to AZD1222 COVID-19 vaccine. The study's findings and limits: After the peak T cell response, and only then, were repertoires sampled. White British donors predominated, females outnumbered males, and clonal diversity was possibly underestimated.

With 3 bases clipped from V and 0 bases from J, the junction kept 5 bases outside the gene matches. Germline V gene data show CDR1 as SGHRS and CDR2 as YFSETQ. This CDR3 is built from 16 residues. This clone occurred a few times. Its target is unknown. Clones were read by immunoSEQ multiplex PCR, and TCRdb kept only the in-frame ones, dropping some. The repertoire includes over 100,000 clones, 90% of them detected once, and 6.9% sits in the top ten. V and J are TRBV5-1 and TRBJ1-1, with TRBD1 identical over 10 bases. This TCR was sampled from an adult in good health. The source was peripheral blood, collected on day 0 of AZD1222 vaccination. CDR3 nucleotide sequence: TGCGCCAGCAGCTACCCGGACAGGGGGTTGAACACTGAAGCTTTCTTT. It codes for CASSYPDRGLNTEAFF.